These 19 T cell receptor beta chains share one sample of origin, sequenced in a study of Ad26.COV2.S vaccination and SARS-CoV-2 variants. The table came from immunoSEQ multiplex PCR; TCRdb's copy has only in-frame clones and leaves some out. The table has around 340,000 clones, roughly 90% seen once. The treatment here: 15 to 20 received Ad26.COV2.S at low or high dose, single or two shots; a few received placebo; per-sample allocation not given. Collection of samples fell on day 63 after the first vaccine or placebo injection. The specimen comprised peripheral blood, sampled in a trial of Ad26.COV2.S vaccine versus placebo. The receptors derive from a person aged 18-60 years who received the Ad26.COV2.S COVID-19 vaccine or a placebo.

The V gene is TRBV19, the J gene TRBJ1-1, with 10 bases lining up with TRBD1. The CDR3 is 16 residues long. Germline-derived CDR1 and CDR2 are LNHDA and SQIVND (reference sequence). J lost 4 bases, V lost 4 bases, and 9 bases had no gene match. The DNA for the CDR3 is TGTGCCAGTAGTAGCCGGGACAGGGGATCCAGCACTGAAGCTTTCTTT. It yields the protein CASSSRDRGSSTEAFF.

The rearrangement links TRBV9 to TRBJ2-1; D might be TRBD2 (5 bases). The CDR3 runs 16 residues. The V gene lost 3 bases and the J gene lost 0 bases, with 13 bases spanning the gap. The germline CDR1 and CDR2 sequences are SGDLS and YYNGEE. CDR3 coding DNA: TGTGCCAGCAGCGGGAGGACTGCCAACTCCTACAATGAGCAGTTCTTC. It is translated as CASSGRTANSYNEQFF.

CDR3 protein: CASSLEGQDTQYF. CDR3 DNA: TGCGCCAGCAGCTTAGAGGGTCAAGATACGCAGTATTTT. The J gene is TRBJ2-3, the V gene TRBV5-1, with D possibly matching TRBD2 (5 bases). Trimming pared 2 bases from V and 5 bases from J, leaving 9 bases between. The CDR3 totals 13 residues. Germline assignment: CDR1 SGHRS and CDR2 YFSETQ.

This chain uses TRBV30 with TRBJ1-6, with no clear D. The CDR3 totals 13 residues. Trimming left V 0 bases short and J 7 bases short, with 7 bases between. CDR1 is GTSNPN and CDR2 is SVGIG in the germline V gene (reference sequence). The CDR3 region is CAWSVQDNSPLHF. The CDR3 coding sequence is TGTGCCTGGAGTGTACAAGACAATTCACCCCTCCACTTT.

This sequence joins TRBV7-9 and TRBJ2-7; 9 bases match TRBD1. The V and J ends lost 1 base and 4 bases, in that order; junction bases with no gene match: 8. This CDR3 is 16 amino acids long. Germline V gene lookup returns CDR1 SEHNR and CDR2 FQNEAQ (reference sequence). CDR3 coding DNA: TGTGCCAGCAGCTTAGGGGGGACCGGACAGGGGTACGAGCAGTACTTC. Residues: CASSLGGTGQGYEQYF.

V is TRBV7-9 and J is TRBJ2-5; D remains ambiguous. In germline, CDR1 is SEHNR, CDR2 FQNEAQ (reference sequence). The CDR3 is 13 amino acids. Trimming left V 1 base short and J 7 bases short, with 10 bases between. CDR3 sequence (DNA): TGTGCCAGCAGCTTAGATTTGGATATGACCCAGTACTTC. Translating gives CASSLDLDMTQYF. The entire variable domain, with the rest obtained from reference TRBV7-9 and TRBJ2-5, is as follows: DTGVSQNPRHKITKRGQNVTFRCDPISEHNRLYWYRQTLGQGPEFLTYFQNEAQLEKSRLLSDRFSAERPKGSFSTLEIQRTEQGDSAMYLCASSLDLDMTQYFGPGTRLLVL.

The CDR3 loop is CASSLVGRNTEAFF. The CDR3 coding sequence is TGCGCCAGCAGCTTGGTTGGCAGGAACACTGAAGCTTTCTTT. The genes are TRBV5-1 and TRBJ1-1; D uncertain. The germline V and J ends were trimmed by 0 bases and 1 base, with 7 bases remaining between them. The CDR3 extends over 14 amino acids. Germline V gene sequence: CDR1 SGHRS, CDR2 YFSETQ.

The chain couples TRBV18 to TRBJ2-7; no clear D. This CDR3 region has 12 residues. Germline lookup yields CDR1 KGHSH and CDR2 LQKENI. V was pared by 2 bases and J by 5 bases, with 7 bases between. CDR3 residues: CASSPGFDEQYF. CDR3 nucleotide sequence: TGTGCCAGCTCACCAGGGTTCGACGAGCAGTACTTC.

This chain uses TRBV6-4 with TRBJ2-3, with D perhaps matching TRBD2 (7 bases). Germline-derived CDR1 and CDR2 are MRHNA and SNTAGT. Trimming removed 3 bases from V and 9 bases from J, with 16 bases in between. The CDR3 runs 14 residues. Here the CDR3 DNA reads TGTGCCAGCAGTGAACAGGGAGGGATCGAAACGCAGTATTTT. As protein: CASSEQGGIETQYF.

The gene calls are TRBV12-3 or TRBV12-4 and TRBJ2-1, with D tentatively TRBD1 or TRBD2 (5 bases each). Trimming stripped 6 bases from V and 7 bases from J, with 13 bases between. The CDR3 totals 13 residues. CDR3 sequence (DNA): TGTGCCAGCAGCCTCGGTGAGGGGAATGAGCAGTTCTTC. The encoded protein is CASSLGEGNEQFF.

This sequence joins TRBV7-9 and TRBJ1-2; perhaps TRBD1 as D (5 bases). Germline CDR1 SEHNR, CDR2 FQNEAQ (reference sequence). CDR3 length equals 18 residues. Trimming removed 1 base from V and 5 bases from J, with 23 bases in between. CDR3 sequence (DNA): TGTGCCAGCAGCTTAGTAAGCCTTGGGGCCCGGAGGGGTTATGGCTACACCTTC. Translated: CASSLVSLGARRGYGYTF.

This sequence joins TRBV15 and TRBJ1-4; unclear D gene. The germline CDR1 and CDR2 sequences are LNHNV and YYDKDF (reference sequence). This CDR3 comprises 13 residues. The V end lost 3 bases, the J end lost 8 bases, and 10 bases lay between the germline ends. For the CDR3, the DNA is TGTGCCACCAGCAGGGCCCCCCCCGAAAAACTGTTTTTT. Translated, it gives CATSRAPPEKLFF.

The V gene is TRBV4-3, the J gene TRBJ2-1; unclear D gene. Germline V lookup: CDR1 LGHNA, CDR2 YSLEER. Trimming removed 4 bases at V and 7 bases at J, with 17 bases between. The CDR3 sequence is 15 residues long. CDR3 DNA sequence: TGCGCCAGCAGCCCAGGCCTAGTCCTGTCAAATGAGCAGTTCTTC. Translation gives CASSPGLVLSNEQFF.

This chain joins TRBV3-1 (or the pseudogene TRBV3-2) and TRBJ1-1, with D tentatively TRBD1 (6 bases). The CDR3 is 13 amino acids. CDR1 LGHDT and CDR2 YNNKEL come from the germline V gene (reference sequence). Trimming shortened V by 1 base and J by 9 bases, and 12 bases separated the two germline ends. CDR3 amino acids: CASSQGGGGQAFF. The CDR3 nucleotides are TGTGCCAGCAGCCAAGGAGGGGGTGGACAAGCTTTCTTT.

This clone was observed a single time. This chain uses TRBV19 with TRBJ2-2; tentative D call: TRBD1 (6 bases). This CDR3 is 18 amino acids long. Trimming stripped 2 bases from V and 4 bases from J, with 20 bases between. The germline V gene has CDR1 LNHDA and CDR2 SQIVND (reference sequence). CDR3 in DNA: TGTGCCAGTAGTATACAACTCGGCTGGACAGAGTCCACCGGGGAGCTGTTTTTT. Its protein product is CASSIQLGWTESTGELFF. Complete variable domain (other parts from reference TRBV19 and TRBJ2-2): DGGITQSPKYLFRKEGQNVTLSCEQNLNHDAMYWYRQDPGQGLRLIYYSQIVNDFQKGDIAEGYSVSREKKESFPLTVTSAQKNPTAFYLCASSIQLGWTESTGELFFGEGSRLTVL.

A single count supports this clone. This chain joins TRBV5-6 and TRBJ2-7; TRBD2 agrees at 12 bases. The CDR3 covers 14 residues. The germline V gene has CDR1 SGHDT and CDR2 YYEEEE. V gave up 4 bases and J gave up 4 bases; unmatched junction bases: 3. The CDR3 loop reads CASSRTSGKYEQYF. DNA of the CDR3: TGTGCCAGCAGCCGGACTAGCGGGAAATACGAGCAGTACTTC.

The V gene is TRBV4-2, the J gene TRBJ2-2; unclear D gene. Germline assignment: CDR1 LGHNA and CDR2 YNFKEQ. Trimming left V 0 bases short and J 0 bases short, with 8 bases between. This CDR3 is built from 16 residues. DNA for the CDR3: TGTGCCAGCAGCCAAGACCAAGCGACGAACACCGGGGAGCTGTTTTTT. Translating gives CASSQDQATNTGELFF.

V is TRBV9 and J is TRBJ2-3; a weak D match, TRBD2 (7 bases). CDR3 length: 15 residues. With 6 bases removed from V and 0 bases from J, the gap between germline ends came to 14 bases. The germline V gene encodes CDR1 SGDLS and CDR2 YYNGEE. CDR3 bases: TGTGCCAGCACTTCAGAGGGGGGGAGCACAGATACGCAGTATTTT. It codes for CASTSEGGSTDTQYF.

The chain recombines TRBV25-1 with TRBJ2-3, with D tentatively TRBD1 (5 bases). The CDR3 length is 15 residues. Germline V CDR1 and CDR2: MGHDK, SYGVNS. Trimming removed 10 bases at V and 1 base at J, with 18 bases between. The CDR3 bases are TGTGCCAACACGCTTAGGGGTTTTGGCACAGATACGCAGTATTTT. It is translated as CANTLRGFGTDTQYF.